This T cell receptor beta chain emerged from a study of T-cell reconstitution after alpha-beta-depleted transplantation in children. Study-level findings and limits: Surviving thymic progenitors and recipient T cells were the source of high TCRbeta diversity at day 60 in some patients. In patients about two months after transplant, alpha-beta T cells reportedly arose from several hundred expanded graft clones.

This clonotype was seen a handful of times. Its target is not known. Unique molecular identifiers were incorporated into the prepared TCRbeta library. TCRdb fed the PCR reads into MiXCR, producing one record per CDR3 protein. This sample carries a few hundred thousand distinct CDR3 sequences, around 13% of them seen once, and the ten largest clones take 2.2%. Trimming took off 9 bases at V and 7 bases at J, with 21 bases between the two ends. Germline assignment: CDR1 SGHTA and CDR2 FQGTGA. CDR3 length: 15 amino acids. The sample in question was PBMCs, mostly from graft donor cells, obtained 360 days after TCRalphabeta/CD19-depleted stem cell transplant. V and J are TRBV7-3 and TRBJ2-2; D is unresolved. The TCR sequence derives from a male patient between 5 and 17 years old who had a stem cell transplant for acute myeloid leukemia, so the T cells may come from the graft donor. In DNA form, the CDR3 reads TGTGCCAGTAATCCAACCGGGCCACAAGGCGGGGAGCTGTTTTTT. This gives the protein CASNPTGPQGGELFF.